These 23 T cell receptor beta chains originate from one sample sequenced in a study of regulatory and conventional T cells in RAG deficiency. Conventional CD4+ T cells were sorted from blood as CD25-low CD127-high cells. Method: immunoSEQ multiplex PCR; TCRdb's copy keeps in-frame clones and lacks some. The data show tens of thousands of clones, with about 96% seen just once and about 0.32% held by the top ten. This same sample was also taken into another study, of regulatory T cells. From that study: Amplification used 52 TRBV primers and 13 TRBJ primers.

The sequenced sample was CD25- CD4+ T cells sorted from blood. All receptors come from a human donor in good health.

The J gene is TRBJ1-2, the V gene TRBV6-6; TRBD1 might be the D (5 bases). The V and J ends lost 2 bases and 8 bases respectively, with 15 bases between them. Per germline, CDR1 MNHNY and CDR2 SVGAGI (reference sequence). CDR3 length equals 14 residues. The CDR3 here is CASSYPDISPGYTF. The DNA for the CDR3 is TGTGCCAGCAGTTACCCGGACATTTCCCCCGGCTACACCTTC.

The rearrangement joins TRBV5-6 to TRBJ2-1; 11 bases align to TRBD1. The V segment lost 6 bases and the J segment 7 bases; nucleotides outside the gene matches: 12. The germline V gene has CDR1 SGHDT and CDR2 YYEEEE. CDR3 length: 16 residues. The CDR3 region has the DNA TGTGCCAGCATCCGATATTCCGGACAGGGGGCAAATGAGCAGTTCTTC. Its translation: CASIRYSGQGANEQFF.

The CDR3 DNA reads as TGTGCCAGCAGCTTAGTGGGCGGGAGCACAGTCAATGAGCAGTTCTTC. It is translated as CASSLVGGSTVNEQFF. The chain combines TRBV7-2 with TRBJ2-1, with TRBD2 identical over 7 bases. This CDR3 has 16 residues. J gave up 6 bases and V 1 base, and 9 bases lay outside the gene matches. Looked up from germline, CDR1 is SGHTA and CDR2 is FQGNSA.

This chain links TRBV5-8 with TRBJ1-3; D might be TRBD1 (6 bases). V gave up 0 bases and J gave up 3 bases, with 10 bases separating them. Germline V lookup: CDR1 SGHTS, CDR2 YDEGEE. This CDR3 is built from 15 residues. The CDR3 region has the DNA TGTGCCAGCAGCTTGGGCGCCAGGGGTGGAAACACCATATATTTT. Translated: CASSLGARGGNTIYF.

The chain carries TRBV27 and TRBJ2-2, with 7 positions matching TRBD2. V shed 10 bases, J shed 7 bases, and the junction held 9 bases outside the gene matches. Germline CDR1 MNHEY, CDR2 SMNVEV (reference sequence). CDR3 length equals 13 residues. CDR3 nucleotides: TGTGCCACCCCGGGGCGGGAGCACGGGGAGCTGTTTTTT. The encoded protein is CATPGREHGELFF.

The chain links TRBV30 to TRBJ1-2; D gene ambiguous. The length of the CDR3 is 14 residues. Germline CDR1 and CDR2: GTSNPN and SVGIG (reference sequence). Deletions cut 0 bases from V and 3 bases from J, with 11 bases between. The CDR3 nucleotides are TGTGCCTGGAGTGTTAGAGGGCGCGACTATGGCTACACCTTC. Translating gives CAWSVRGRDYGYTF.

This clone is a singleton in its sample. In nucleotides, the CDR3 is TGCGCCAGCAGCAAAACTAGCACAGATACGCAGTATTTT. It specifies CASSKTSTDTQYF. The chain joins TRBV5-1 to TRBJ2-3; D ambiguous. With 4 bases removed from V and 0 bases from J, the gap between germline ends came to 6 bases. CDR3 length: 13 residues. Germline values: CDR1 SGHRS, CDR2 YFSETQ.

This rearrangement joins TRBV30 to TRBJ1-4; D is uncertain. The V end was cut by 0 bases, the J end by 5 bases, with 13 bases between. Germline V gene data show CDR1 as GTSNPN and CDR2 as SVGIG (reference sequence). This CDR3 has 15 residues. The CDR3 loop reads CAWSVQGGGNEKLFF. The CDR3 region has the DNA TGTGCCTGGAGTGTACAAGGAGGAGGGAATGAAAAACTGTTTTTT.

Here the CDR3 reads CASSPLDRTDGELFF. CDR3 DNA: TGTGCCAGTAGTCCGTTGGACAGAACCGACGGGGAGCTGTTTTTT. This sequence joins TRBV19 and TRBJ2-2; perhaps TRBD1 as D (6 bases). Trimming pared 5 bases from V and 7 bases from J, leaving 17 bases between. The CDR3 is made up of 15 amino acids. Germline V gene lookup returns CDR1 LNHDA and CDR2 SQIVND (reference sequence).

This clone appeared a single time. V usage is TRBV12-5 and J usage is TRBJ1-2, with no clear D. Germline CDR1 reads LGHNT; CDR2 reads FRNRAP. CDR3 length equals 13 residues. The germline V and J ends were trimmed by 1 base and 8 bases, with 11 bases remaining between them. In nucleotides, the CDR3 is TGTGCTAGTGGTTTGGATCCTCCGGGAGGCTACACCTTC. This gives the protein CASGLDPPGGYTF.

This clone was counted once. The gene calls are TRBV15 and TRBJ2-3; 10 bases agree with TRBD1. CDR3 length equals 14 residues. From germline, CDR1 is LNHNV and CDR2 YYDKDF (reference sequence). The J segment lost 3 bases and the V segment lost 5 bases, leaving 2 bases of the junction unmatched. In nucleotides, the CDR3 is TGTGCCACCAGCCGGGGACAGGGGACAGATACGCAGTATTTT. Protein: CATSRGQGTDTQYF.

This clone appeared a single time. This sequence joins TRBV29-1 and TRBJ1-6; TRBD1 matches at 9 bases. The V segment lost 5 bases and the J segment 7 bases; nucleotides outside the gene matches: 6. Germline V gene data show CDR1 as SQVTM and CDR2 as ANQGSEA. The length of the CDR3 is 14 residues. In DNA, the CDR3 is TGCAGCGTTTCAAGGGACAGGGAAAATTCACCCCTCCACTTT. Residues: CSVSRDRENSPLHF.

J is TRBJ2-7 and V is TRBV19; TRBD1 matches 10 bases. CDR1 LNHDA and CDR2 SQIVND come from the germline V gene (reference sequence). Trimming at V came to 4 bases and at J to 0 bases, leaving 12 bases not matched to a gene. The CDR3 consists of 18 residues. Here the CDR3 DNA reads TGTGCCAGTAGTAGAAGAATACCGGGACAGGGGACCTCCTACGAGCAGTACTTC. It yields the protein CASSRRIPGQGTSYEQYF.

The rearrangement joins TRBV15 to TRBJ2-7; tentative D call: TRBD1 (6 bases). Looked up from germline, CDR1 is LNHNV and CDR2 is YYDKDF (reference sequence). The CDR3 extends over 17 amino acids. Trimming shortened V by 0 bases and J by 3 bases, and 18 bases separated the two germline ends. The CDR3 DNA follows: TGTGCCACCAGCAGAGATCAGGACGAGGGGGACAACTACGAGCAGTACTTC. Protein product: CATSRDQDEGDNYEQYF.

CDR3 nucleotides: TGTGCCACCAGCAGTCGTCTTAGCACAGATACGCAGTATTTT. This encodes CATSSRLSTDTQYF. This sequence joins TRBV15 and TRBJ2-3; D call uncertain. The length of the CDR3 is 14 residues. Germline CDR1 LNHNV, CDR2 YYDKDF (reference sequence). V was shortened by 3 bases and J by 0 bases, with 7 bases between the two germline ends.

V usage is TRBV18 and J usage is TRBJ1-1, with 7 bases matching TRBD1. Germline CDR1 reads KGHSH; CDR2 reads LQKENI. Trimming removed 3 bases from V and 4 bases from J; junction bases left unmatched: 2. The CDR3 totals 13 residues. CDR3 loop: CASSPTGITEAFF. Here the CDR3 DNA reads TGTGCCAGCTCACCGACAGGGATCACTGAAGCTTTCTTT.

The genes are TRBV19 and TRBJ1-6; no clear D gene. The germline V gene has CDR1 LNHDA and CDR2 SQIVND (reference sequence). The CDR3 loop spans 14 amino acids. Trimming left V 9 bases short and J 0 bases short, with 9 bases between. CDR3 region: CASQWSSYNSPLHF. In nucleotides, the CDR3 is TGTGCCAGCCAGTGGAGCTCCTATAATTCACCCCTCCACTTT. Complete variable domain (other parts from reference TRBV19 and TRBJ1-6): DGGITQSPKYLFRKEGQNVTLSCEQNLNHDAMYWYRQDPGQGLRLIYYSQIVNDFQKGDIAEGYSVSREKKESFPLTVTSAQKNPTAFYLCASQWSSYNSPLHFGNGTRLTVT.

The rearrangement uses TRBV30 and TRBJ1-1; 7 positions agree with TRBD1. The CDR3 length is 16 residues. Germline values: CDR1 GTSNPN, CDR2 SVGIG (reference sequence). Losses at the gene ends were 3 bases for V and 1 base for J; bases not matched to a gene: 11. The DNA of the CDR3 is TGTGCCTGGAGCCTAAGCAAACGGACAGGGAACACTGAAGCTTTCTTT. Its translation is CAWSLSKRTGNTEAFF.

This chain links TRBV19 with TRBJ2-3, with TRBD2 matching over 11 bases. The CDR3 has 17 amino acids. Germline-derived CDR1 and CDR2 are LNHDA and SQIVND (reference sequence). V was clipped by 4 bases and J by 1 base; unmatched bases: 7. CDR3 in DNA: TGTGCCAGTAGTAGAAGACTAGCGGGACTCGGCACAGATACGCAGTATTTT. Its translation is CASSRRLAGLGTDTQYF.

V usage is TRBV19 and J usage is TRBJ2-3; 7 bases fit TRBD1. Per the germline V gene, CDR1 is LNHDA and CDR2 is SQIVND (reference sequence). The CDR3 runs to 15 residues. V shed 3 bases and J 0 bases; nucleotides not matched to a gene: 3. DNA of the CDR3: TGTGCCAGTAGTATTCAGGGGGTGAGCACAGATACGCAGTATTTT. It codes for CASSIQGVSTDTQYF. Using reference TRBV19 and TRBJ2-3 for the parts outside the CDR3, the full variable domain is DGGITQSPKYLFRKEGQNVTLSCEQNLNHDAMYWYRQDPGQGLRLIYYSQIVNDFQKGDIAEGYSVSREKKESFPLTVTSAQKNPTAFYLCASSIQGVSTDTQYFGPGTRLTVL.

V and J are TRBV11-2 and TRBJ1-4; no firm D call. Germline assignment: CDR1 SGHAT and CDR2 FQNNGV. V gave up 5 bases and J gave up 8 bases, with 18 bases separating them. The CDR3 sequence is 15 residues long. This chain's CDR3 is CASSLHLGGREKLFF. In DNA form, the CDR3 reads TGTGCCAGCAGCCTCCACCTGGGTGGGAGGGAAAAACTGTTTTTT.

The genes are TRBV28 and TRBJ1-1; TRBD1 agrees at 8 bases. The CDR3 spans 15 residues. V lost 5 bases and J lost 2; bases outside the gene matches: 7. Germline V CDR1 and CDR2: MDHEN, SYDVKM. CDR3: CASSKHGTGNTEAFF. The DNA of the CDR3 is TGTGCCAGCAGTAAACATGGGACAGGAAACACTGAAGCTTTCTTT. Full variable domain (remainder filled in from reference TRBV28 and TRBJ1-1): DVKVTQSSRYLVKRTGEKVFLECVQDMDHENMFWYRQDPGLGLRLIYFSYDVKMKEKGDIPEGYSVSREKKERFSLILESASTNQTSMYLCASSKHGTGNTEAFFGQGTRLTVV.

This sequence joins TRBV5-1 and TRBJ1-4; 7 bases are a match to TRBD1. The CDR3 has 14 residues. With V trimmed by 0 bases and J by 8 bases, 4 bases remained unmatched. Germline assignment: CDR1 SGHRS and CDR2 YFSETQ. The CDR3 region is CASSLDRGIEKLFF. CDR3 nucleotide sequence: TGCGCCAGCAGCTTGGACAGGGGAATCGAAAAACTGTTTTTT.